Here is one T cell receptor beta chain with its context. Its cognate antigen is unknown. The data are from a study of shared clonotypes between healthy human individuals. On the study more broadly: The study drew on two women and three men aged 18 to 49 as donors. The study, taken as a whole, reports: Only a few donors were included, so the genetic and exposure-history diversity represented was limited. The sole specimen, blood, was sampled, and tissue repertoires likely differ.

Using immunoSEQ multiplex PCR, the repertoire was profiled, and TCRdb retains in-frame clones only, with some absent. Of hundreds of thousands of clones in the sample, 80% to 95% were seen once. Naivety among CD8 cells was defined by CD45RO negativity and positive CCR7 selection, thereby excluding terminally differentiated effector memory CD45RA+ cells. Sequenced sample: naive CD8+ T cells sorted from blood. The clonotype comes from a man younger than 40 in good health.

The CDR3 DNA reads TGTGCTGGAGAGGGACTAGCGATCCACGAGCAGTACTTC. The encoded protein is CAGEGLAIHEQYF. This chain links TRBV7-2 with TRBJ2-7; TRBD2 matches 10 bases. The CDR3 is 13 amino acids. Germline V gene sequence: CDR1 SGHTA, CDR2 FQGNSA.